The entry below describes one TCR beta chain. The antigen is unknown. This record belongs to a study of immune evolution from preneoplasia to lung adenocarcinoma. Findings and caveats of the study: Later-stage lesions seemingly showed higher T cell density and diversity than normal lung.

This table comes from immunoSEQ multiplex PCR, and its TCRdb copy is limited to in-frame clones, with some not included. The data show about 26,000 clones, with 65% to 75% seen just once and 4.5% to 7% held by the top ten. Resections took place in Japan or China from about 2013 to 2018. Nucleic acids came from premalignant or tumor cells enriched by macro-dissection. Sequencing was carried out using FFPE invasive lung adenocarcinoma tissue. This receptor was taken from a person aged 55-75 years with invasive lung adenocarcinoma. Some clones in this sample may be carry-over from other donors' samples.

Written as DNA, the CDR3 is TGCAGCGTTGAAGGTTTACCGGGAGTTAAGGGGCAGTACTTC. As protein: CSVEGLPGVKGQYF. The J gene is TRBJ2-7, the V gene TRBV29-1, with D possibly matching TRBD2 (6 bases). The CDR3 runs to 14 residues. Trimming removed 1 base from V and 9 bases from J, with 19 bases in between. The germline V gene has CDR1 SQVTM and CDR2 ANQGSEA.